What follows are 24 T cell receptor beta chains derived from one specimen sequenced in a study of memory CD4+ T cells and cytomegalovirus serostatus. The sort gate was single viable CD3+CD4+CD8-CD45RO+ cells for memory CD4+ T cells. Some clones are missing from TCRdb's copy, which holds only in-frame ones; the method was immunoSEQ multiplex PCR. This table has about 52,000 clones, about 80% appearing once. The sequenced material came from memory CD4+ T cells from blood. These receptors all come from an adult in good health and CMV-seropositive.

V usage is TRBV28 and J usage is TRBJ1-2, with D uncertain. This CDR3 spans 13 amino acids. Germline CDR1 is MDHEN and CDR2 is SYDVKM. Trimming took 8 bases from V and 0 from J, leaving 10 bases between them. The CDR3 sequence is CASRQPANYGYTF. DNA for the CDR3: TGTGCCAGCCGCCAACCCGCTAACTATGGCTACACCTTC.

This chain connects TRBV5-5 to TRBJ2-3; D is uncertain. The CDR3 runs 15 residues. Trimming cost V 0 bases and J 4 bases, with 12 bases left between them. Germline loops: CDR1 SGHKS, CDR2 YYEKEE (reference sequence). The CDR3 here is CASSLASGIADTQYF. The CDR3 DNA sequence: TGTGCCAGCAGCTTGGCATCTGGTATCGCAGATACGCAGTATTTT.

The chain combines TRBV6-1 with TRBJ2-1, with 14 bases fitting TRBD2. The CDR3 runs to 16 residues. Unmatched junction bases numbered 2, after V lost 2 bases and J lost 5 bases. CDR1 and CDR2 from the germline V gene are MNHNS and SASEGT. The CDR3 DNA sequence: TGTGCCAGCAGTGAACCGACTAGCGGGGGGGACAATGAGCAGTTCTTC. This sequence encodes CASSEPTSGGDNEQFF.

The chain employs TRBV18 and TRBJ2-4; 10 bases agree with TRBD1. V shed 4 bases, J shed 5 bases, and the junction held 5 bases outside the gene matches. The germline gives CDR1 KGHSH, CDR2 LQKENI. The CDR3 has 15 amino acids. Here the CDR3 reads CASSRDRGRENIQYF. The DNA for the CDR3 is TGTGCCAGCTCACGGGACAGGGGAAGGGAAAACATTCAGTACTTC.

The CDR3 DNA sequence: TGTGCCAGCTCCAATCAAGACAGGCCCTATGGCTACACCTTC. Translated: CASSNQDRPYGYTF. This sequence joins TRBV18 and TRBJ1-2; tentative D call: TRBD1 (6 bases). V was pared by 6 bases and J by 4 bases, with 15 bases between. Germline V lookup: CDR1 KGHSH, CDR2 LQKENI. This CDR3 is built from 14 residues.

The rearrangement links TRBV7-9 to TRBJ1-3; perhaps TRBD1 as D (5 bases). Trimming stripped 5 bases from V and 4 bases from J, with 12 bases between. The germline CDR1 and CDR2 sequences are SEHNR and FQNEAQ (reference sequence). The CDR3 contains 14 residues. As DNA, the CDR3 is TGTGCCAGCAGCCCCCCGGACACGGGAAACACCATATATTTT. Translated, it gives CASSPPDTGNTIYF.

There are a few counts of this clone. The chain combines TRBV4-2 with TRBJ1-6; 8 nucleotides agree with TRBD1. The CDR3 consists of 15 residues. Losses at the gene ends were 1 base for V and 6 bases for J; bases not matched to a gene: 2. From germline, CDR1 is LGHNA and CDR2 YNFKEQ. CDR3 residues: CASSQGQGINSPLHF. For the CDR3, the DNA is TGTGCCAGCAGCCAAGGACAGGGGATTAATTCACCCCTCCACTTT.

The CDR3: CAWSVGGPTDTQYF. CDR3 nucleotide sequence: TGTGCCTGGAGTGTCGGGGGGCCCACAGATACGCAGTATTTT. The rearrangement links TRBV30 to TRBJ2-3; tentative D call: TRBD2 (7 bases). The V end lost 0 bases, the J end lost 2 bases, and 9 bases lay between the germline ends. In germline, CDR1 is GTSNPN, CDR2 SVGIG (reference sequence). The CDR3 is 14 residues long. The variable domain in full, completed from reference TRBV30 and TRBJ2-3, reads SQTIHQWPATLVQPVGSPLSLECTVEGTSNPNLYWYRQAAGRGLQLLFYSVGIGQISSEVPQNLSASRPQDRQFILSSKKLLLSDSGFYLCAWSVGGPTDTQYFGPGTRLTVL.

The CDR3 nucleotides are TGTGCCAGCAGATGGACAGGGGCTAACAATCAGCCCCAGCATTTT. Its protein is CASRWTGANNQPQHF. The chain has TRBV28 and TRBJ1-5; 9 bases are shared with TRBD1. From germline, CDR1 is MDHEN and CDR2 SYDVKM. CDR3 length: 15 amino acids. V was clipped by 6 bases and J by 3 bases; unmatched bases: 6.

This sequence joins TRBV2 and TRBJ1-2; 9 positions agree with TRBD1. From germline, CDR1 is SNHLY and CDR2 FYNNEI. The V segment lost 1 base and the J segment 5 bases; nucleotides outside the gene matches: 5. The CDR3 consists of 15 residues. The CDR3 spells CASSEGTGAKYGYTF. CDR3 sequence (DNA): TGTGCCAGCAGTGAAGGGACAGGGGCGAAGTATGGCTACACCTTC.

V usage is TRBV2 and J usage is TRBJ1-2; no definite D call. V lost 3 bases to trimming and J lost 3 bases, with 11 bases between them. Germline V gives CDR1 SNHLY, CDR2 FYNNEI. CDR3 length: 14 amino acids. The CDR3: CASSEVGFDYGYTF. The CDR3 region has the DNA TGTGCCAGCAGTGAGGTCGGGTTCGACTATGGCTACACCTTC.

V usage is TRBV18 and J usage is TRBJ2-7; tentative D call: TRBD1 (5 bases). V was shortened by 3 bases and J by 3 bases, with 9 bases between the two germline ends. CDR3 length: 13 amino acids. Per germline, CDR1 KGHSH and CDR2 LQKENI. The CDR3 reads CASSPGQFYEQYF. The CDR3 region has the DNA TGTGCCAGCTCACCGGGGCAGTTCTACGAGCAGTACTTC.

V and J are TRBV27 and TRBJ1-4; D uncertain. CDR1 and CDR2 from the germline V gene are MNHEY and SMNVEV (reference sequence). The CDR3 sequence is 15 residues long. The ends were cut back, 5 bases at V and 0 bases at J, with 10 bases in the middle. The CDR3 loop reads CASSTSLATNEKLFF. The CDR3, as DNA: TGTGCCAGCAGTACCAGCCTTGCAACTAATGAAAAACTGTTTTTT.

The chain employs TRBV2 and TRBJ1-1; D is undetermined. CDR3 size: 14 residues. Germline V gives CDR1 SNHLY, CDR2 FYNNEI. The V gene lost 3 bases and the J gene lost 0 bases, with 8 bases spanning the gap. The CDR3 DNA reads TGTGCCAGCAGTGAGAGGGAAATGAACACTGAAGCTTTCTTT. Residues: CASSEREMNTEAFF.

Here the CDR3 reads CSVVRNPQETQYF. CDR3 DNA: TGCAGCGTTGTCCGGAACCCTCAAGAGACCCAGTACTTC. V is TRBV29-1 and J is TRBJ2-5; D gene ambiguous. Germline V gene lookup returns CDR1 SQVTM and CDR2 ANQGSEA. V was pared by 4 bases and J by 2 bases, with 11 bases between. There are 13 residues in the CDR3.

The CDR3 DNA reads TGTGCCAGCAGCCAACCCGAAATAAACACCATATATTTT. As protein: CASSQPEINTIYF. The chain employs TRBV7-6 and TRBJ1-3; D uncertain. The CDR3 loop spans 13 amino acids. V lost 5 bases, J lost 6 bases, and 11 bases lay in between. The V gene's germline CDR1 is SGHVS and CDR2 FNYEAQ.

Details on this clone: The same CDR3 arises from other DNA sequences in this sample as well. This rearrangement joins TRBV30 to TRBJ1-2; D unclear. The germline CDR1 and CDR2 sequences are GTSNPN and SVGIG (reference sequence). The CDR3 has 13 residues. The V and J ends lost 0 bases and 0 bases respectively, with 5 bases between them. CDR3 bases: TGTGCCTGGAGTGTCGAAGCTAACTATGGCTACACCTTC. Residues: CAWSVEANYGYTF.

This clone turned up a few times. The chain's CDR3 is CASSEALQAPYGYTF. In nucleotides, the CDR3 is TGTGCCAGCAGTGAAGCGCTACAGGCCCCCTATGGCTACACCTTC. The chain employs TRBV6-1 and TRBJ1-2, with a tentative D call TRBD1 (5 bases). Germline V CDR1 and CDR2: MNHNS, SASEGT. The CDR3 contains 15 residues. V lost 0 bases, J lost 4 bases, and 12 bases lay in between.

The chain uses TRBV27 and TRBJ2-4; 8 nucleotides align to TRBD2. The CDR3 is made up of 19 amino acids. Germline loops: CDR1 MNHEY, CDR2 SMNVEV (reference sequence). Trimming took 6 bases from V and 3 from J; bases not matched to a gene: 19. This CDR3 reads CASRGLSRAGGWGKNIQYF. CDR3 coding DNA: TGTGCCAGCAGGGGGTTGTCGAGGGCGGGGGGATGGGGCAAAAACATTCAGTACTTC.

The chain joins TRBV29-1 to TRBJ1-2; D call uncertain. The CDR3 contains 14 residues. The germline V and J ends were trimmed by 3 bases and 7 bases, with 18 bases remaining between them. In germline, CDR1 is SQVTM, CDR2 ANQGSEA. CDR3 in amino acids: CSVDGQAVIRGYTF. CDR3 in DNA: TGCAGCGTTGACGGGCAAGCGGTTATACGTGGCTACACCTTC.

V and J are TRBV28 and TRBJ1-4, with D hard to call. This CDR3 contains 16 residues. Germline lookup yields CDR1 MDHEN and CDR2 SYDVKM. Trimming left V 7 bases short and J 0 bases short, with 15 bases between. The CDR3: CASKVAGVATNEKLFF. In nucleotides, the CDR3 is TGTGCCAGCAAGGTGGCGGGAGTCGCAACTAATGAAAAACTGTTTTTT.

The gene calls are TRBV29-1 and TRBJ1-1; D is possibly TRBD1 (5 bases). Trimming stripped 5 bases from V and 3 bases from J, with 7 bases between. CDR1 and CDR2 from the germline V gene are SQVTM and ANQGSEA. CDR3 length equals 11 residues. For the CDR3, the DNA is TGCAGCGTTTTCAGGGACACTGAAGCTTTCTTT. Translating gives CSVFRDTEAFF.

The CDR3 is CASSIDRQASLIYGYTF. DNA for the CDR3: TGTGCCAGTAGTATAGATCGGCAGGCGTCACTGATCTATGGCTACACCTTC. The chain carries TRBV19 and TRBJ1-2, with D unclear. The CDR3 totals 17 residues. The ends were cut back, 0 bases at V and 4 bases at J, with 18 bases in the middle. Germline CDR1 LNHDA, CDR2 SQIVND (reference sequence).

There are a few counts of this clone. The CDR3 here is CASRSANTGELFF. Written as DNA, the CDR3 is TGCGCCAGCAGGTCAGCGAACACCGGGGAGCTGTTTTTT. The V and J genes are TRBV5-1 and TRBJ2-2; D gene ambiguous. Germline lookup yields CDR1 SGHRS and CDR2 YFSETQ. The germline V and J ends were trimmed by 5 bases and 0 bases, with 5 bases remaining between them. There are 13 residues in the CDR3.